Below, 31 T cell receptor beta chains from the same sample are listed, as sequenced in a study of blood T cell repertoires in COVID-19. This table comes from immunoSEQ multiplex PCR, and its TCRdb copy is limited to in-frame clones, with some not included. The sample contains about 96,000 clones, around 84% of which appear only once. Sequenced input: peripheral blood. Receptor source: an older woman with acute or convalescent COVID-19.

The chain links TRBV5-4 to TRBJ1-6, with D unresolved. This CDR3 region has 15 residues. V was shortened by 3 bases and J by 3 bases, with 10 bases between the two germline ends. CDR1 and CDR2 from the germline V gene are SGHNT and YYREEE (reference sequence). The DNA for the CDR3 is TGTGCCAGCAGCTCCAACCGGGTCTATAATTCACCCCTCCACTTT. Translation gives CASSSNRVYNSPLHF.

The V and J genes are TRBV18 and TRBJ1-6; 8 nucleotides align to TRBD1. Germline V gene lookup returns CDR1 KGHSH and CDR2 LQKENI. Trimming took 2 bases from V and 10 from J; bases not matched to a gene: 4. This CDR3 region has 14 residues. As DNA, the CDR3 is TGTGCCAGCTCACCAGACAGGGGCGGATCACCCCTCCACTTT. Amino acid sequence: CASSPDRGGSPLHF.

As regards this clone: This sample also contains other DNA sequences that code for the same CDR3. CDR3 bases: TGTGCCAGCAGTTTTTCTGGCTTTGAAAAACTGTTTTTT. It specifies CASSFSGFEKLFF. The V gene is TRBV27, the J gene TRBJ1-4, with no clear D. Germline V CDR1 and CDR2: MNHEY, SMNVEV (reference sequence). V lost 3 bases to trimming and J lost 7 bases, with 9 bases between them. The CDR3 runs to 13 residues. The full variable domain, completed using reference TRBV27 and TRBJ1-4, is EAQVTQNPRYLITVTGKKLTVTCSQNMNHEYMSWYRQDPGLGLRQIYYSMNVEVTDKGDVPEGYKVSRKEKRNFPLILESPSPNQTSLYFCASSFSGFEKLFFGSGTQLSVL.

The V call is TRBV11-3, the J call TRBJ2-1, with 11 bases that match TRBD2. The length of the CDR3 is 15 residues. V lost 3 bases to trimming and J lost 6 bases; unmatched junction nucleotides: 4. CDR1 and CDR2 from the germline V gene are SGHNT and YENEEA. For the CDR3, the DNA is TGTGCCAGCAGCTTGCTAGCGGGGGGACTCAATGAGCAGTTCTTC. Translating it yields CASSLLAGGLNEQFF.

The rearrangement links TRBV4-1 to TRBJ1-1; D is unclear. The CDR3 is 14 amino acids. Trimming pared 3 bases from V and 0 bases from J, leaving 8 bases between. Germline CDR1 MGHRA, CDR2 YSYEKL. CDR3: CASSHDPVNTEAFF. The CDR3 nucleotides read TGCGCCAGCAGCCATGATCCAGTGAACACTGAAGCTTTCTTT.

The rearrangement links TRBV18 to TRBJ1-5; the match to TRBD1 covers 12 bases. V trimming: 2 bases; J trimming: 2 bases; junction bases outside the gene matches: 1. The CDR3 sequence is 16 residues long. The germline V gene has CDR1 KGHSH and CDR2 LQKENI. The CDR3 DNA follows: TGTGCCAGCTCACCAGGGACAGGGGGCGGCAATCAGCCCCAGCATTTT. Protein: CASSPGTGGGNQPQHF.

The J gene is TRBJ1-2, the V gene TRBV4-1; 8 bases are a match to TRBD1. This CDR3 has 16 amino acids. V lost 3 bases to trimming and J lost 6 bases; unmatched junction nucleotides: 12. Germline V gives CDR1 MGHRA, CDR2 YSYEKL. The CDR3 coding sequence is TGCGCCAGCAGCCAGGGGCGGACAGGGCAAAGTGATGGCTACACCTTC. Protein sequence: CASSQGRTGQSDGYTF.

There are a few counts of this clone. Other DNA sequences from this sample encode an identical CDR3 as well. V is TRBV19 and J is TRBJ1-5, with 7 bases identical to TRBD1. Germline V lookup: CDR1 LNHDA, CDR2 SQIVND (reference sequence). J was trimmed by 4 bases and V by 4 bases; bases with no gene match: 4. There are 14 residues in the CDR3. In DNA, the CDR3 is TGTGCCAGTAGTACACTACAGGGGAATCAGCCCCAGCATTTT. This gives the protein CASSTLQGNQPQHF.

The chain links TRBV30 to TRBJ1-2; the D is unclear. Germline V gene sequence: CDR1 GTSNPN, CDR2 SVGIG (reference sequence). Between the trimmed V and J ends, which lost 1 base and 8 bases, there was a span of 14 bases. CDR3 size: 13 residues. The CDR3 DNA reads as TGTGCCTGGAGTGACGTTCCAGGTAGGGGCTACACCTTC. It codes for CAWSDVPGRGYTF.

The chain has TRBV7-3 and TRBJ2-5, with TRBD1 matching over 8 bases. In germline, CDR1 is SGHTA, CDR2 FQGTGA. The V and J ends lost 4 bases and 7 bases, in that order; junction bases with no gene match: 5. This CDR3 has 13 residues. Here the CDR3 reads CASSSGQGGTQYF. The CDR3 DNA reads as TGTGCCAGCAGCTCTGGACAGGGAGGGACCCAGTACTTC.

V is TRBV7-6 and J is TRBJ2-3, with 9 bases that match TRBD2. The trim removed 2 bases at V and 3 bases at J, leaving 3 bases unmatched. The CDR3 consists of 15 residues. CDR1 and CDR2 from the germline V gene are SGHVS and FNYEAQ. The CDR3 is CASSLSSGDTDTQYF. CDR3 nucleotides: TGTGCCAGCAGCTTATCTAGCGGGGATACAGATACGCAGTATTTT.

In this sample, this clone turned up once. The genes are TRBV11-3 and TRBJ2-7; 9 bases map to TRBD1. The CDR3 spans 17 residues. Losses at the gene ends were 1 base for V and 2 bases for J; bases not matched to a gene: 9. Germline CDR1 and CDR2: SGHNT and YENEEA. The CDR3, as DNA: TGTGCCAGCAGCTTAGGAGGGGGGACAGGGTGGCCCTACGAGCAGTACTTC. As protein: CASSLGGGTGWPYEQYF. Variable domain in full (rest from reference TRBV11-3 and TRBJ2-7): EAGVVQSPRYKIIEKKQPVAFWCNPISGHNTLYWYLQNLGQGPELLIRYENEEAVDDSQLPKDRFSAERLKGVDSTLKIQPAELGDSAVYLCASSLGGGTGWPYEQYFGPGTRLTVT.

This rearrangement joins TRBV19 to TRBJ1-6, with TRBD1 identical over 7 bases. The CDR3 has 15 amino acids. Germline CDR1 and CDR2: LNHDA and SQIVND (reference sequence). Losses at the gene ends were 3 bases for V and 6 bases for J; bases not matched to a gene: 5. The CDR3 is CASSMARDSNSPLHF. The CDR3 DNA reads TGTGCCAGTAGTATGGCCCGGGACAGTAATTCACCCCTCCACTTT.

This sequence joins TRBV6-6 and TRBJ2-7, with 9 bases matching TRBD1. J was trimmed by 4 bases and V by 2 bases; bases with no gene match: 6. CDR1 and CDR2 from the germline V gene are MNHNY and SVGAGI (reference sequence). The CDR3 has 15 amino acids. Here the CDR3 DNA reads TGTGCCAGCAGTTACCCGGGACAGGGATTGTACGAGCAGTACTTC. Residues: CASSYPGQGLYEQYF.

The chain recombines TRBV9 with TRBJ1-6; 11 bases line up with TRBD1. This CDR3 contains 14 residues. The junction had 7 bases not matched to a gene; V was cut back by 3 bases and J by 14 bases. Per the germline V gene, CDR1 is SGDLS and CDR2 is YYNGEE. CDR3 loop: CASSAGQGVHTLHF. The CDR3, as DNA: TGTGCCAGCAGCGCGGGACAGGGGGTCCACACCCTCCACTTT.

V gene TRBV7-2 combines with J gene TRBJ1-6; 7 positions agree with TRBD1. The V gene's germline CDR1 is SGHTA and CDR2 FQGNSA. Trimming took 7 bases from V and 7 from J; bases not matched to a gene: 4. The CDR3 consists of 13 residues. The CDR3 here is CASNGDRNSPLHF. CDR3 DNA: TGTGCCAGCAACGGGGACAGAAATTCACCCCTCCACTTT.

The chain combines TRBV10-3 with TRBJ1-3; D is ambiguous. V lost 4 bases, J lost 0 bases, and 13 bases lay in between. This CDR3 is built from 16 residues. Germline CDR1 ENHRY, CDR2 SYGVKD. The CDR3 region is CAISANEAHSGNTIYF. CDR3 nucleotides: TGTGCCATCAGTGCCAACGAGGCCCACTCTGGAAACACCATATATTTT.

The CDR3 nucleotides are TGTGCCAGCAGCTTAATGGGGAGAACACAGGGTATAAAGTTTGATGGCTACACCTTC. Translating gives CASSLMGRTQGIKFDGYTF. The chain links TRBV7-3 to TRBJ1-2, with D maybe TRBD1 (6 bases). The CDR3 has 19 amino acids. Germline assignment: CDR1 SGHTA and CDR2 FQGTGA. V lost 1 base, J lost 6 bases, and 27 bases lay in between.

This chain joins TRBV11-3 and TRBJ2-3; D is undetermined. Germline-derived CDR1 and CDR2 are SGHNT and YENEEA. The length of the CDR3 is 13 residues. Trimming removed 4 bases from V and 2 bases from J, with 7 bases in between. This CDR3 reads CASSSHFTDTQYF. The CDR3 DNA is TGTGCCAGCAGCTCCCACTTCACAGATACGCAGTATTTT.

The rearrangement uses TRBV5-4 and TRBJ2-5; 7 bases are shared with TRBD1. V lost 6 bases, J lost 2 bases, and 1 base stayed unmatched. The germline CDR1 and CDR2 sequences are SGHNT and YYREEE (reference sequence). The CDR3 is made up of 12 amino acids. Written as DNA, the CDR3 is TGTGCCAGCACGACAGGGCAAGAGACCCAGTACTTC. This sequence encodes CASTTGQETQYF. Complete variable domain (other parts from reference TRBV5-4 and TRBJ2-5): ETGVTQSPTHLIKTRGQQVTLRCSSQSGHNTVSWYQQALGQGPQFIFQYYREEENGRGNFPPRFSGLQFPNYSSELNVNALELDDSALYLCASTTGQETQYFGPGTRLLVL.

The chain couples TRBV19 to TRBJ1-2; a weak D match, TRBD1 (6 bases). Germline CDR1 and CDR2: LNHDA and SQIVND (reference sequence). This CDR3 has 13 residues. V lost 6 bases to trimming and J lost 0 bases, with 8 bases between them. The CDR3 sequence is CASRTGPNYGYTF. CDR3 coding DNA: TGTGCCAGTAGGACAGGCCCTAACTATGGCTACACCTTC.

The J gene is TRBJ2-7, the V gene TRBV11-2; 7 nucleotides agree with TRBD1. CDR3 length: 13 residues. Germline assignment: CDR1 SGHAT and CDR2 FQNNGV. The trim removed 5 bases at V and 3 bases at J, leaving 4 bases unmatched. CDR3 coding DNA: TGTGCCAGCAGCCTCGACAGGGACTACGAGCAGTACTTC. It is translated as CASSLDRDYEQYF.

V is TRBV12-3 or TRBV12-4 and J is TRBJ1-2, with D maybe TRBD1 (5 bases). The CDR3 totals 13 residues. The V end was cut by 5 bases, the J end by 5 bases, with 12 bases between. CDR3 sequence (DNA): TGTGCCAGCAGTCTACAGGATTTTTATGGCTACACCTTC. This codes for CASSLQDFYGYTF.

The chain uses TRBV29-1 and TRBJ2-7, with TRBD1 identical over 11 bases. After removal of 7 bases from V and 3 bases from J, the junction contained 8 bases not matched to a gene. This CDR3 comprises 14 residues. Looked up from germline, CDR1 is SQVTM and CDR2 is ANQGSEA. CDR3 in amino acids: CSGETGTGGYEQYF. As DNA, the CDR3 is TGCAGCGGAGAAACCGGGACAGGGGGCTACGAGCAGTACTTC.

The CDR3 nucleotides read TGTGCCAGCAGCGTAGGTAGACAGACCTTCCAAGAGACCCAGTACTTC. It is translated as CASSVGRQTFQETQYF. The chain joins TRBV9 to TRBJ2-5, with a weak D call TRBD1 (5 bases). CDR1 SGDLS and CDR2 YYNGEE come from the germline V gene. V was cut by 0 bases and J by 1 base, with 13 bases left in between. This CDR3 contains 16 residues.

The rearrangement joins TRBV6-1 to TRBJ2-3, with a possible D match to TRBD1 (6 bases). Germline assignment: CDR1 MNHNS and CDR2 SASEGT. With 2 bases removed from V and 4 bases from J, the gap between germline ends came to 16 bases. This CDR3 has 16 amino acids. The CDR3 DNA follows: TGTGCCAGCAGTGAATTAGCCAGGGGTTGGGCAGATACGCAGTATTTT. Translation gives CASSELARGWADTQYF.

The CDR3 spells CASSYSGRGEAFF. CDR3 nucleotides: TGTGCCAGCAGTTACTCGGGAAGGGGGGAAGCTTTCTTT. This rearrangement joins TRBV6-5 to TRBJ1-1, with D perhaps TRBD1 (6 bases). Germline loops: CDR1 MNHEY, CDR2 SVGAGI. The CDR3 consists of 13 residues. V lost 0 bases and J 8 bases, leaving 10 bases between the germline ends.

The chain combines TRBV19 with TRBJ1-2, with a possible D match to TRBD1 (6 bases). CDR3 length: 13 residues. The germline V gene encodes CDR1 LNHDA and CDR2 SQIVND (reference sequence). V shed 3 bases and J shed 7 bases, with 12 bases lying between them. The CDR3, as DNA: TGTGCCAGTAGTATTTCAGGGGTAGGTGGCTACACCTTC. Translating it yields CASSISGVGGYTF.

The rearrangement uses TRBV12-3 or TRBV12-4 and TRBJ1-2, with D unresolved. The CDR3 has 12 amino acids. V was shortened by 3 bases and J by 5 bases, with 7 bases between the two germline ends. The CDR3 DNA sequence: TGTGCCAGCAGTTTTTCAGATTATGGCTACACCTTC. This sequence encodes CASSFSDYGYTF.

V is TRBV4-3 and J is TRBJ1-6; no reliable D call. V dropped 1 base and J dropped 8 bases, with 15 bases sitting between them. The CDR3 runs 16 residues. The germline gives CDR1 LGHNA, CDR2 YSLEER. DNA for the CDR3: TGCGCCAGCAGCCAAGGCATTGCGGTCCTTCATTCACCCCTCCACTTT. It codes for CASSQGIAVLHSPLHF.

This clone has just one count. The chain couples TRBV4-1 to TRBJ2-7; 7 nucleotides align to TRBD1. The junction had 7 bases not matched to a gene; V was cut back by 3 bases and J by 2 bases. The CDR3 loop spans 15 amino acids. Germline CDR1 is MGHRA and CDR2 is YSYEKL. The CDR3 loop is CASSQAWDRTYEQYF. The CDR3 region has the DNA TGCGCCAGCAGCCAGGCTTGGGACAGAACCTACGAGCAGTACTTC.